This T cell receptor (beta chain) derives from a study of regulatory T cells in long-lasting Graves disease. According to the study, TCR beta libraries were built with iRepertoire HTBI primers and CDR3-region Arm-PCR. MiXCR was run by TCRdb on the multiplex PCR reads, yielding one entry per CDR3 protein. Of hundreds of thousands of distinct CDR3 sequences in the sample, about 15% were seen once. In regard to this clonotype: A much larger clone lies a single base off, so this may be a read error.

Germline CDR1 reads MDHEN; CDR2 reads SYDVKM. This CDR3 is built from 14 residues. Trimming pared 1 base from V and 10 bases from J, leaving 14 bases between. Time point here: newly diagnosed GD, antithyroid drugs for less than 3 months. PBMCs provided the RNA from which the TCR library was made. The sample also formed part of further work on T cells in Graves' hyperthyroidism and ophthalmopathy.

V gene TRBV28 combines with J gene TRBJ2-1; D unclear. The source of this sequence is a woman in her 30s with Graves disease. The source was peripheral blood mononuclear cells (PBMCs), collected at new diagnosis, from a patient treated with antithyroid drugs. Here the CDR3 reads CASSLSGSPYEQFF. DNA of the CDR3: TGTGCCAGCAGTTTATCGGGCAGCCCCTACGAGCAGTTCTTC.